This T cell receptor beta chain was sequenced for a study of CD8+CD57+ T cells in acquired aplastic anemia. For CDR3 and TCR beta VDJ profiling, genomic DNA was the template used. TCRdb fed the reads into MiXCR, producing one record per CDR3 protein. This sample carries around 500,000 distinct CDR3 sequences, roughly a third of them seen once, and the ten largest clones take less than 0.85%. Germline V gene data show CDR1 as GTSNPN and CDR2 as SVGIG (reference sequence). The CDR3 has 11 residues. V lost 4 bases and J lost 6, with 7 bases in between. Patients selected for sequencing had displayed CD8+CD57+ cell expansion by flow cytometry.

The chain combines TRBV30 with TRBJ2-1, with no clear D. Input material: sorted CD4+, CD8+, or CD8+CD57+ T cells (not recorded which) from PBMCs. This clonotype originated in a human donor with aplastic anemia. CDR3 DNA sequence: TGTGCCTGGACTCCCTCCAATGAGCAGTTCTTC. Its protein is CAWTPSNEQFF.